These 8 T cell receptor beta chains originate from one sample sequenced in a study of T-cell reconstitution after alpha-beta-depleted transplantation in children (dated by TCRdb to the mid-2010s). In the paper's terms, the treatment or condition label means: allogeneic hematopoietic cell transplantation with graft depleted of TCRalphabeta T cells and CD19 B cells. The library was built by means of PCR. The sequencer listed for this sample is Illumina HiSeq 2500. Molecular barcoding was employed in the preparation of TCR libraries, with unique molecular identifiers being used to normalize TCRbeta repertoire quantification. In TCRdb, the public reads were trimmed at Q25 with fastp and aligned with MiXCR, with productive beta chains retained. Identical CDR3 protein sequences are pooled into one entry, listed with their most common genes and DNA. This sample has around 300,000 distinct CDR3 sequences in its table, and 11% of those were observed once. Less than 25% of the sample rests with the top ten.

Sequencing was performed on peripheral blood, taken 180 days after TCRalphabeta/CD19-depleted stem cell transplant. Receptor source: a male patient aged 2-15 years who had a stem cell transplant for chronic granulomatous disease, so the T cells may come from the graft donor.

The sample holds many counts of this clonotype. V and J are TRBV10-3 and TRBJ2-4; TRBD1 or TRBD2 may be the D gene (5 bases each). This CDR3 comprises 17 residues. V shed 3 bases and J shed 0 bases, with 15 bases lying between them. CDR1 is ENHRY, CDR2 SYGVKD, per germline. This CDR3 reads CAISDRDGSLAKNIQYF. In DNA, the CDR3 is TGTGCCATCAGTGACCGGGACGGCTCTCTAGCCAAAAACATTCAGTACTTC.

In its sample, this clonotype was seen many times. This chain joins TRBV29-1 and TRBJ2-1; D not resolved. The CDR3 sequence is 13 residues long. From germline, CDR1 is SQVTM and CDR2 ANQGSEA. The V and J ends lost 6 bases and 6 bases respectively, with 15 bases between them. CDR3: CSVVVGRINEQFF. The CDR3 DNA reads TGCAGCGTGGTGGTAGGGCGTATCAATGAGCAGTTCTTC.

This clonotype was picked up many times. In DNA, the CDR3 is TGTGCCAGCAGCTTCGACAGCTATGGCTACACCTTC. Protein product: CASSFDSYGYTF. V gene TRBV7-9 combines with J gene TRBJ1-2; D is perhaps TRBD1 (5 bases). V was clipped by 3 bases and J by 4 bases, with 6 bases between them. Germline V gives CDR1 SEHNR, CDR2 FQNEAQ (reference sequence). The CDR3 runs 12 residues.

Many counts were recorded for this clonotype. The chain recombines TRBV23-1 with TRBJ1-4; 12 positions agree with TRBD1. TRBV23-1 is given ORF status, its function remaining uncertain. The CDR3 has 17 amino acids. The V segment lost 3 bases and the J segment 7 bases; nucleotides outside the gene matches: 9. The CDR3 nucleotides read TGCGCCAGCAGTCACTCTGTAGGGACAGGGGGCTTTGAAAAACTGTTTTTT. Protein: CASSHSVGTGGFEKLFF.

This clonotype was seen many times. The junction and the germline gene differ at one end; a read error may be behind it. The chain joins TRBV5-6 to TRBJ2-2; D gene unclear. CDR1 and CDR2 (germline): SGHDT, YYEEEE. This CDR3 region has 12 residues. Here the CDR3 DNA reads TGTGCCAGCGGCTTAAGGGTCGGGGAGCTGTTTTTT. Amino acid sequence: CASGLRVGELFF.

This clonotype was seen repeatedly, ten times or more. This sequence joins TRBV9 and TRBJ1-6; D may be TRBD1 (5 bases). The CDR3 length is 14 residues. Germline CDR1 SGDLS, CDR2 YYNGEE. V lost 7 bases to trimming and J lost 7 bases, with 15 bases between them. CDR3 sequence: CASAPGTRNSPLHF. CDR3 sequence (DNA): TGTGCCAGCGCCCCTGGGACGCGGAATTCACCCCTCCACTTT.

This clonotype was seen repeatedly, ten times or more. Mismatch with germline at one junction end may stem from a read error. The CDR3 DNA sequence: TGCGCCAGCAGCTTAAGCTCTGGGGCCAACGTCCTGACTTTC. The encoded protein is CASSLSSGANVLTF. The rearrangement joins TRBV12-3 or TRBV12-4 to TRBJ2-6, with unresolved D. The CDR3 extends over 14 amino acids.

Concerning this clonotype itself: The junction and the germline gene differ at one end; a read error may be behind it. The V and J genes are TRBV6-5 and TRBJ2-2, with D perhaps matching TRBD2 (5 bases). The germline V gene has CDR1 MNHEY and CDR2 SVGAGI. This CDR3 is built from 13 residues. CDR3 nucleotide sequence: TGTACCAGCATTTACGAAGTGGCCGGGGTGCTGTTTTTT. This translates into CTSIYEVAGVLFF.